The entry below gives a single TCR beta chain sequence along with its context. This entry is derived from a study of blood T cell repertoires in COVID-19. The overall study: Donors in the United States, Italy and Spain gave samples during acute or convalescent COVID-19. Sample material is recorded as cDNA or gDNA derived from T cells, B-cell-depleted T cells, or PBMCs.

CDR1 SEHNR and CDR2 FQNEAQ come from the germline V gene (reference sequence). The ends lost 5 bases at V and 6 bases at J; junction bases unmatched: 11. CDR3 length equals 16 residues. Per the original data handling: Cell counts per sample came from amplifying reference gene primers. This table comes from immunoSEQ multiplex PCR, and its TCRdb copy is limited to in-frame clones, with some not included. V, J and clone size were drawn from that table, and D and trimming were deduced from the DNA. The sample contains around 620,000 clones, 80% to 90% of which appear only once. This TCR derives from a woman in her late teens or twenties with acute or convalescent COVID-19. The chain uses TRBV7-9 and TRBJ2-2; 8 bases line up with TRBD1. The source material was peripheral blood. DNA for the CDR3: TGTGCCAGCAGCCCACGACAGGGGAAGGTGGCCGGGGAGCTGTTTTTT. It is translated as CASSPRQGKVAGELFF.